This T cell receptor (beta chain) was captured in a study of T cell repertoires in cytomegalovirus infection. The overall study: Indicated by public TCR beta signatures were CMV infection and matching HLA type. Overall study results and limits: Predominance within the ex vivo response was attributable to HLA-C-restricted CMV-specific TCR beta clonotypes. The cumulative frequency of public TCR beta families identified carriers of CMV plus the relevant HLA.

This clonotype was seen repeatedly, ten times or more. Its antigen is still unknown. MiXCR, applied by TCRdb to the reads, yields one record per CDR3 protein. The data show about 400,000 distinct CDR3 sequences, with less than 20% seen just once and less than 9.5% held by the top ten. This CDR3 contains 12 residues. The V segment lost 4 bases and the J segment 4 bases; nucleotides outside the gene matches: 1. From germline, CDR1 is DFQATT and CDR2 SNEGSKA (reference sequence). This chain links TRBV20-1 with TRBJ2-7; 10 bases fit TRBD2. The sequence derives from a human donor in good health (CMV status not recorded). Some clones in this sample may be carry-over from other donors' samples. The sample consisted of PBMCs. This CDR3 reads CSATLAGYEQYF. CDR3 DNA: TGCAGTGCTACACTAGCGGGATACGAGCAGTACTTC.